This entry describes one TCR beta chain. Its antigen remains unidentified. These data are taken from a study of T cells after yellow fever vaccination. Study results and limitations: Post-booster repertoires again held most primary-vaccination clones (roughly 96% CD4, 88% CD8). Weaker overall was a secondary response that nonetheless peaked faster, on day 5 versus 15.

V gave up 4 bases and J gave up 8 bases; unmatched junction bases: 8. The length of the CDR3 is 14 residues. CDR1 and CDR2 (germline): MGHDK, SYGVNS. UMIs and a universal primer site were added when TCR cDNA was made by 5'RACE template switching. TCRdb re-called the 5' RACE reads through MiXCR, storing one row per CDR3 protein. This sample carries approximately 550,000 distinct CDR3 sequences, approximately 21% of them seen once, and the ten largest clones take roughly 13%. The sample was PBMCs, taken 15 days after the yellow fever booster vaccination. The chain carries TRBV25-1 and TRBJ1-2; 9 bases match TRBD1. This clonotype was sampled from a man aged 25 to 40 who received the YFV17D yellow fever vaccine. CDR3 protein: CASSGTGTGRGYTF. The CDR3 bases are TGTGCCAGCAGTGGCACCGGGACAGGGAGAGGCTACACCTTC.